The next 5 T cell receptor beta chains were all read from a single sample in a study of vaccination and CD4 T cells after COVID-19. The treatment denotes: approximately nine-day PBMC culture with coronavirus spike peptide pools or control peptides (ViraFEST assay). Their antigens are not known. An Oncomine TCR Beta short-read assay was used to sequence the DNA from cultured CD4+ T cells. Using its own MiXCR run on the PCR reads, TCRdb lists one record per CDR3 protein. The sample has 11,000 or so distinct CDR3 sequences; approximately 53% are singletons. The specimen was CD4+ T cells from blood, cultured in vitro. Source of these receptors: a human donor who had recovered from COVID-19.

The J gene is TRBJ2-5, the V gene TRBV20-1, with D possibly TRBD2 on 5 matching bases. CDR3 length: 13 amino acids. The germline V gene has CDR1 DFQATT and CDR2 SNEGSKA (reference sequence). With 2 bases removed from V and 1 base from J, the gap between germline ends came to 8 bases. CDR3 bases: TGCAGTGCTAGACCTCGGGGCCAAGAGACCCAGTACTTC. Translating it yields CSARPRGQETQYF.

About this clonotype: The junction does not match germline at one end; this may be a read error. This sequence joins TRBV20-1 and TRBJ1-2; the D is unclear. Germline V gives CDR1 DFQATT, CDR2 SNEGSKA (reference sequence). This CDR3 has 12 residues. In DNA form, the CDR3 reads TGCAGTGCTCGAGAAGGAGACTATGGCTACACCTTC. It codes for CSAREGDYGYTF.

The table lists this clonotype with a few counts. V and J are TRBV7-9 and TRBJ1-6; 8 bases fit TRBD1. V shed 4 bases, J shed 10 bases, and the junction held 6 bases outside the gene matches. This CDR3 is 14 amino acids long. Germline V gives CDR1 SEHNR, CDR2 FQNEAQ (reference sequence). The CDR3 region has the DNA TGTGCCAGCAGCTCCGGACAGGGTTGGTCACCCCTCCACTTT. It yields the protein CASSSGQGWSPLHF. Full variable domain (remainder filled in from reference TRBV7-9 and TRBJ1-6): DTGVSQNPRHKITKRGQNVTFRCDPISEHNRLYWYRQTLGQGPEFLTYFQNEAQLEKSRLLSDRFSAERPKGSFSTLEIQRTEQGDSAMYLCASSSGQGWSPLHFGNGTRLTVT.

DNA for the CDR3: TGTGCCAGCAGGACCCCCGAGACTAGCGGGAGCAATGAGCAGTTCTTC. Protein: CASRTPETSGSNEQFF. The rearrangement links TRBV2 to TRBJ2-1; the match to TRBD2 covers 12 bases. Germline CDR1 and CDR2: SNHLY and FYNNEI. CDR3 size: 16 residues. V shed 6 bases, J shed 6 bases, and the junction held 9 bases outside the gene matches.

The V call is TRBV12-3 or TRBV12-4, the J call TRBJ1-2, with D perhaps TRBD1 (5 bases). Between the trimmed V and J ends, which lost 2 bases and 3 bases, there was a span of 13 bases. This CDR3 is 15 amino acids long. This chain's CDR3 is CASSLNGPGDYGYTF. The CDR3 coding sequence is TGTGCCAGCAGTTTAAACGGGCCGGGGGACTATGGCTACACCTTC.